A single sample gave rise to the 19 T cell receptor beta chains below, sequenced in a study of blood T cells in healthy people across ages. Combining a sample-barcoded 5' primer with a J-beta primer mix, a second PCR ran for roughly 7 to 11 cycles. MiXCR, applied by TCRdb to the 5' RACE reads, yields one record per CDR3 protein. The profile covers about 1.1 million distinct CDR3 sequences, with more than 30% appearing a single time and under 15% taken by the ten largest. Material for sequencing was blood. These receptors originate from a man aged 18 to 35 in good health.

J is TRBJ1-3 and V is TRBV7-2; D uncertain. This CDR3 comprises 15 residues. The V and J ends lost 1 base and 3 bases respectively, with 10 bases between them. Per germline, CDR1 SGHTA and CDR2 FQGNSA. CDR3 DNA sequence: TGTGCCAGCAGCTTAGTAGCGGAGATTGGAAACACCATATATTTT. This codes for CASSLVAEIGNTIYF.

The rearrangement uses TRBV25-1 and TRBJ1-6, with a tentative D call TRBD1 (5 bases). CDR1 and CDR2 from the germline V gene are MGHDK and SYGVNS. Between the trimmed V and J ends, which lost 0 bases and 7 bases, there was a span of 10 bases. CDR3 length: 15 amino acids. The CDR3 DNA is TGTGCCAGCAGTGAATACGCAGGGCGCAATTCACCCCTCCACTTT. Residues: CASSEYAGRNSPLHF.

This clonotype was seen more than once but under ten times. The V gene is TRBV6-2 or TRBV6-3, the J gene TRBJ1-5; D uncertain. CDR1 is MNHEY, CDR2 SVGEGT, per germline. The V and J ends lost 4 bases and 2 bases respectively, with 9 bases between them. The CDR3 covers 14 residues. The CDR3 loop is CASSFGLGNQPQHF. CDR3 nucleotides: TGTGCCAGCAGTTTTGGGCTTGGCAATCAGCCCCAGCATTTT.

This clonotype was picked up one time. The chain joins TRBV24-1 to TRBJ2-1; D perhaps matches TRBD1 (5 bases). Germline CDR1 is KGHDR and CDR2 is SFDVKD. The CDR3 extends over 16 amino acids. V gave up 0 bases and J gave up 5 bases, with 13 bases separating them. The CDR3 loop reads CATSDLQDSPNNEQFF. DNA of the CDR3: TGTGCCACCAGTGATTTGCAAGACAGTCCCAACAATGAGCAGTTCTTC.

In DNA, the CDR3 is TGTGCCAGCAGTTGGGGGACAGGGTACGGCTACACCTTC. Protein sequence: CASSWGTGYGYTF. This chain links TRBV12-3 or TRBV12-4 with TRBJ1-2, with TRBD1 matching over 9 bases. This CDR3 is 13 amino acids long. Trimming removed 4 bases from V and 8 bases from J; junction bases left unmatched: 5.

The rearrangement links TRBV6-2 or TRBV6-3 to TRBJ1-5; D is possibly TRBD1 (5 bases). This CDR3 has 17 amino acids. Germline values: CDR1 MNHEY, CDR2 SVGEGT. The V gene lost 0 bases and the J gene lost 1 base, with 13 bases spanning the gap. CDR3 DNA: TGTGCCAGCAGTTACTCGAGAGCACGGGGCAGCAATCAGCCCCAGCATTTT. As protein: CASSYSRARGSNQPQHF.

This clonotype was counted ten times or more. The J gene is TRBJ2-3, the V gene TRBV28, with TRBD2 identical over 7 bases. This CDR3 is 13 amino acids long. The germline V gene has CDR1 MDHEN and CDR2 SYDVKM. The J segment lost 8 bases and the V segment lost 5 bases, leaving 7 bases of the junction unmatched. The DNA for the CDR3 is TGTGCCAGCAGTAGCGGGACTACGGGTACGCAGTATTTT. Protein sequence: CASSSGTTGTQYF.

As to this clonotype: The junction does not match germline at one end; this may be a read error. CDR3 protein: CASGLSYDEQFF. In nucleotides, the CDR3 is TGTGCCAGCGGGCTCTCCTACGATGAACAGTTCTTC. The chain carries TRBV3-1 and TRBJ2-1, with D hard to call. Germline V CDR1 and CDR2: LGHDT, YNNKEL (reference sequence). The CDR3 loop spans 12 amino acids.

In its sample, this clonotype was seen many times. The chain is built from TRBV5-1 and TRBJ2-3; weak D call: TRBD2 (5 bases). V was cut by 4 bases and J by 5 bases, with 14 bases left in between. CDR3 length equals 14 residues. The germline gives CDR1 SGHRS, CDR2 YFSETQ. The CDR3 nucleotides are TGCGCCAGCAGCCTTAGTCCGAGCGGAGATACGCAGTATTTT. Translation gives CASSLSPSGDTQYF.

This clonotype has a handful of counts. The V call is TRBV14, the J call TRBJ1-2; 9 nucleotides line up with TRBD1. V was clipped by 3 bases and J by 4 bases; unmatched bases: 9. The germline V gene encodes CDR1 SGHDN and CDR2 FVKESK. The CDR3 consists of 16 residues. This CDR3 reads CASSQFRDRAFYGYTF. In nucleotides, the CDR3 is TGTGCCAGCAGCCAGTTCCGGGACAGGGCTTTCTATGGCTACACCTTC.

The chain combines TRBV20-1 with TRBJ1-1, with TRBD1 as a possible D gene (5 bases). Trimming took off 7 bases at V and 4 bases at J, with 16 bases between the two ends. Germline V gives CDR1 DFQATT, CDR2 SNEGSKA (reference sequence). CDR3 length equals 13 residues. The CDR3 here is CSVGRDLSTEAFF. CDR3 coding DNA: TGCAGTGTTGGGAGGGACTTAAGCACTGAAGCTTTCTTT.

The chain combines TRBV3-1 with TRBJ2-3; 7 nucleotides match TRBD1. Germline trimming cut 5 bases from V and 2 bases from J; bases unmatched to any gene: 13. The CDR3 loop spans 17 amino acids. CDR1 is LGHDT and CDR2 is YNNKEL in the germline V gene (reference sequence). The CDR3 DNA sequence: TGTGCCAGCAGCACAGGGGCTAGCAGTTTGGTCACAGATACGCAGTATTTT. Its translation: CASSTGASSLVTDTQYF.

In this sample, this clonotype turned up a few times. The rearrangement joins TRBV12-3 or TRBV12-4 to TRBJ1-2; 11 bases line up with TRBD1. The CDR3 covers 14 residues. Trimming cost V 6 bases and J 7 bases; bases outside gene matches: 7. The CDR3 region has the DNA TGTGCCAGCAGACAAGGGACAGGGGGGGTTGGCTACACCTTC. Its translation is CASRQGTGGVGYTF.

Of note for this clonotype: The junction does not match germline at one end; this may be a read error. The J gene is TRBJ2-3, the V gene TRBV7-2; 7 bases fit TRBD2. Germline assignment: CDR1 SGHTA and CDR2 FQGNSA. The CDR3 has 14 residues. The CDR3 DNA is TGTGCCAACAGCTTGGGGGGGGGCACAGATACGCAGTATTTT. This gives the protein CANSLGGGTDTQYF.

As to this clonotype: This likely traces to a read error, being one base from a far larger clone. This chain joins TRBV5-1 and TRBJ1-2, with D perhaps matching TRBD1 (5 bases). The CDR3 sequence is 13 residues long. Germline-derived CDR1 and CDR2 are SGHRS and YFSETQ. In DNA form, the CDR3 reads TGCGCCAGCAACTTGGGCGGGGGATATGGCTACACCTTC. Translating gives CASNLGGGYGYTF. Based on the CDR3 plus reference TRBV5-1 and TRBJ1-2, the full variable domain is KAGVTQTPRYLIKTRGQQVTLSCSPISGHRSVSWYQQTPGQGLQFLFEYFSETQRNKGNFPGRFSGRQFSNSRSEMNVSTLELGDSALYLCASNLGGGYGYTFGSGTRLTVV.

This chain connects TRBV20-1 to TRBJ1-2, with 8 bases aligning to TRBD1. The V segment lost 6 bases and the J segment 5 bases; nucleotides outside the gene matches: 8. The CDR3 has 13 amino acids. Looked up from germline, CDR1 is DFQATT and CDR2 is SNEGSKA (reference sequence). As DNA, the CDR3 is TGCAGTGCCGCGGACAGGGTTATATATGGCTACACCTTC. It is translated as CSAADRVIYGYTF.

The CDR3: CASSSLIGNQPQHF. Here the CDR3 DNA reads TGTGCCAGCAGTTCGTTGATCGGCAATCAGCCCCAGCATTTT. The gene calls are TRBV6-5 and TRBJ1-5; D call uncertain. CDR1 is MNHEY and CDR2 is SVGAGI in the germline V gene. CDR3 length: 14 residues. Trimming removed 4 bases at V and 2 bases at J, with 9 bases between.

The chain uses TRBV7-6 and TRBJ2-5; 7 bases align to TRBD2. This CDR3 is 16 amino acids long. Germline CDR1 and CDR2: SGHVS and FNYEAQ. Unmatched junction bases numbered 10, after V lost 5 bases and J lost 1 base. The CDR3: CASSPLTGGSQETQYF. CDR3 DNA: TGTGCCAGCAGCCCCCTCACCGGGGGGAGCCAAGAGACCCAGTACTTC.

This clonotype showed up many times. V is TRBV20-1 and J is TRBJ2-2, with D perhaps TRBD1 (5 bases). The germline gives CDR1 DFQATT, CDR2 SNEGSKA (reference sequence). The CDR3 extends over 15 amino acids. The germline V and J ends were trimmed by 0 bases and 7 bases, with 15 bases remaining between them. The CDR3 reads CSARDWQGFDGELFF. For the CDR3, the DNA is TGCAGTGCTAGAGATTGGCAGGGCTTCGACGGGGAGCTGTTTTTT.